The rows below give T cell receptor beta chains drawn from one sample of a study of HIV-infected children after antiretroviral therapy interruption. A single record per CDR3 protein comes from TCRdb applying MiXCR to the 3' RACE reads. This table holds about 89,000 distinct CDR3 sequences, about 6.9% found once. Sample: CD45RA+ CD4+ T cells from PBMCs, pooled from several time points, taken from a donor given antiretroviral therapy, either interrupted or continuous. Receptors originate from a pool of human donors with HIV. CDR3s include the opening cysteine and the closing phenylalanine or tryptophan. Each record gives: CDR3 protein, CDR3 DNA, J gene, D gene, clone size, V gene. The D gene is left open where the match is weak. For some rows the clone size is stated as once, few or many, or as a class when expanded; others skip it.

CASSLSAPSSGNTIYF,TGTGCCAGCAGTTTAAGCGCCCCAAGCTCTGGAAACACCATATATTTT,TRBJ1-3,NA,NA,TRBV12-3/TRBV12-4
CASNPSRDRGLGGTDTQYF,TGCGCCAGCAACCCCTCTCGGGACAGGGGGCTTGGTGGCACAGATACGCAGTATTTT,TRBJ2-3,TRBD1,NA,TRBV10-1
CSASTPGGNTEAFF,TGCAGTGCTAGCACCCCGGGGGGGAACACTGAAGCTTTCTTT,TRBJ1-1,NA,many,TRBV20-1
CASSRGRAGTYGYTF,TGTGCCAGCAGTCGCGGGCGGGCGGGAACCTATGGCTACACCTTC,TRBJ1-2,NA,NA,TRBV12-3/TRBV12-4
CAISERASSSYEQYF,TGTGCCATCAGTGAGCGGGCCTCCTCCTCCTACGAGCAGTACTTC,TRBJ2-7,NA,many,TRBV10-3
CAWSMDSEQFF,TGTGCCTGGAGCATGGACAGTGAGCAGTTCTTC,TRBJ2-1,NA,NA,TRBV30
CSARDLSSGEDTQYF,TGCAGTGCTAGAGATCTCTCCTCTGGGGAAGATACGCAGTATTTT,TRBJ2-3,NA,many,TRBV20-1
CASSPNRGLFYNSPLHF,TGTGCCAGCAGCCCCAACAGGGGTCTCTTCTATAATTCACCCCTCCACTTT,TRBJ1-6,TRBD1,many,TRBV6-6
CSARTTRGNTEAFF,TGCAGTGCTCGGACGACACGAGGCAACACTGAAGCTTTCTTT,TRBJ1-1,NA,many,TRBV20-1
CASSPGRGGADTQYF,TGTGCCAGCAGCCCCGGTCGCGGGGGGGCGGATACGCAGTATTTT,TRBJ2-3,TRBD2,NA,TRBV5-6
CASTKEAVFIPDTQYF,TGTGCCAGCACTAAGGAGGCAGTGTTTATTCCAGATACGCAGTATTTT,TRBJ2-3,NA,many,TRBV7-2
CSARAYKAVFF,TGCAGTGCTAGGGCCTACAAGGCCGTGTTCTTT,TRBJ1-1,NA,many,TRBV20-1
CASSIRTSGRADTQYF,TGTGCCAGCAGCATAAGGACTAGCGGGAGGGCAGATACGCAGTATTTT,TRBJ2-3,TRBD2,many,TRBV5-6
CASTTSLWGDYEQYF,TGTGCCAGCACCACTTCGCTATGGGGAGACTACGAGCAGTACTTC,TRBJ2-7,NA,many,TRBV6-1
CASSDGQGAKGEQFF,TGCGCCAGCAGTGATGGACAGGGGGCCAAGGGTGAGCAGTTCTTC,TRBJ2-1,TRBD1,many,TRBV10-1
CASSLRLAGEGMGTQYF,TGTGCCAGCAGCCTACGACTAGCGGGGGAGGGCATGGGGACCCAGTACTTC,TRBJ2-5,TRBD2,many,TRBV7-2
CASTRRWGPEVYGYTF,TGTGCCAGTACCCGCCGGTGGGGCCCAGAGGTGTATGGCTACACCTTC,TRBJ1-2,NA,many,TRBV19
CSARRPGYPEAFF,TGCAGTGCTAGAAGGCCAGGATATCCTGAAGCTTTCTTT,TRBJ1-1,NA,many,TRBV20-1
CASSLEGIAEAFF,TGTGCCAGCAGTCTAGAGGGTATCGCTGAAGCTTTCTTT,TRBJ1-1,NA,NA,TRBV19
CASGPSGTGVYGYTF,TGTGCCAGCGGCCCGTCCGGGACAGGGGTGTATGGCTACACCTTC,TRBJ1-2,TRBD1,medium-sized,TRBV6-5
CASSYNGGTPQYF,TGTGCCAGCAGCTATAATGGTGGGACTCCTCAGTACTTC,TRBJ2-4,NA,NA,TRBV7-4
CASTTPSNEQYF,TGCGCCAGCACTACTCCGAGTAACGAGCAGTACTTC,TRBJ2-7,NA,many,TRBV23-1
CASSRGGGPYNEQFF,TGTGCCAGCAGCCGCGGGGGAGGTCCTTACAATGAGCAGTTCTTC,TRBJ2-1,TRBD2,many,TRBV11-2
CASSPLRRTQETQYF,TGTGCCAGCTCACCACTTCGGAGAACCCAAGAGACCCAGTACTTC,TRBJ2-5,NA,many,TRBV18
CASSYALAGSTDTQYF,TGTGCCAGCAGTTACGCCTTAGCGGGGAGCACAGATACGCAGTATTTT,TRBJ2-3,TRBD2,few,TRBV6-5
CSARADTGYPEAFF,TGCAGTGCTAGAGCCGACACAGGGTACCCTGAAGCTTTCTTT,TRBJ1-1,NA,many,TRBV20-1
CSARGQSDGYTF,TGCAGTGCTAGAGGCCAATCGGATGGCTACACCTTC,TRBJ1-2,NA,many,TRBV20-1
CVSRSGLWGTEAFF,TGTGTCAGCAGATCGGGTCTCTGGGGTACTGAAGCTTTCTTT,TRBJ1-1,NA,NA,TRBV6-1
CASSRTLDSNQPQHF,TGCGCCAGCAGTCGGACTTTAGATAGCAATCAGCCCCAGCATTTT,TRBJ1-5,NA,many,TRBV10-2
CASSFMASWPDTGELFF,TGTGCCAGCAGCTTCATGGCGAGTTGGCCGGACACCGGGGAGCTGTTTTTT,TRBJ2-2,NA,many,TRBV7-9
CASRTTQGCNQPQHF,TGTGCCAGCCGGACCACACAGGGGTGCAATCAGCCCCAGCATTTT,TRBJ1-5,TRBD1,few,TRBV9
CASSLRDRKNSPLYF,TGTGCCAGCAGTCTACGGGACAGGAAGAATTCGCCCCTCTACTTT,TRBJ1-6,NA,few,TRBV21-1
CASVNSAETQYF,TGCGCCAGCGTGAACTCCGCGGAGACCCAGTACTTC,TRBJ2-5,NA,NA,TRBV5-1
CASSTPQKQGRFRDTQYF,TGTGCCAGCAGCACACCCCAGAAACAGGGAAGGTTCCGAGATACGCAGTATTTT,TRBJ2-3,NA,few,TRBV11-3
CASSLRQYQGFTGELFF,TGTGCCAGCAGTCTACGGCAATACCAGGGGTTCACCGGGGAGCTGTTTTTT,TRBJ2-2,NA,NA,TRBV6-2/TRBV6-3
CSVRQGIHEQYF,TGCAGCGTGAGACAGGGGATCCACGAGCAGTACTTC,TRBJ2-7,TRBD1,many,TRBV29-1
CASSRDTGSPGDEQFF,TGTGCCAGCTCACGCGATACAGGGTCTCCTGGGGATGAGCAGTTCTTC,TRBJ2-1,NA,few,TRBV18
CASSLLGGGTDTQYF,TGTGCCAGCAGTTTATTGGGGGGCGGGACAGATACGCAGTATTTT,TRBJ2-3,NA,many,TRBV12-3/TRBV12-4
CASRQPGLYYEQYF,TGTGCCAGCCGCCAACCGGGGCTCTACTACGAGCAGTACTTC,TRBJ2-7,NA,many,TRBV12-3/TRBV12-4
CATSRGQAYNQPQHF,TGTGCCACCAGCAGAGGCCAGGCCTACAATCAGCCCCAGCATTTT,TRBJ1-5,NA,NA,TRBV15
CSVEEGRRTNVLTF,TGCAGCGTTGAAGAAGGTCGACGTACCAACGTCCTGACTTTC,TRBJ2-6,NA,NA,TRBV29-1
CAIRGNSYNEQFF,TGTGCCATCCGGGGTAACTCCTACAATGAGCAGTTCTTC,TRBJ2-1,NA,many,TRBV2
CASSRGRPGKLFF,TGCGCCAGCAGCAGAGGGAGACCGGGAAAACTGTTTTTT,TRBJ1-4,NA,many,TRBV5-1
CATSRDRTGLTDTQYF,TGTGCCACCAGCAGAGATCGGACAGGGCTCACAGATACGCAGTATTTT,TRBJ2-3,TRBD1,few,TRBV15
CSARRRVGSTDTQYF,TGCAGTGCCAGGCGCCGGGTTGGGAGCACAGATACGCAGTATTTT,TRBJ2-3,NA,many,TRBV20-1